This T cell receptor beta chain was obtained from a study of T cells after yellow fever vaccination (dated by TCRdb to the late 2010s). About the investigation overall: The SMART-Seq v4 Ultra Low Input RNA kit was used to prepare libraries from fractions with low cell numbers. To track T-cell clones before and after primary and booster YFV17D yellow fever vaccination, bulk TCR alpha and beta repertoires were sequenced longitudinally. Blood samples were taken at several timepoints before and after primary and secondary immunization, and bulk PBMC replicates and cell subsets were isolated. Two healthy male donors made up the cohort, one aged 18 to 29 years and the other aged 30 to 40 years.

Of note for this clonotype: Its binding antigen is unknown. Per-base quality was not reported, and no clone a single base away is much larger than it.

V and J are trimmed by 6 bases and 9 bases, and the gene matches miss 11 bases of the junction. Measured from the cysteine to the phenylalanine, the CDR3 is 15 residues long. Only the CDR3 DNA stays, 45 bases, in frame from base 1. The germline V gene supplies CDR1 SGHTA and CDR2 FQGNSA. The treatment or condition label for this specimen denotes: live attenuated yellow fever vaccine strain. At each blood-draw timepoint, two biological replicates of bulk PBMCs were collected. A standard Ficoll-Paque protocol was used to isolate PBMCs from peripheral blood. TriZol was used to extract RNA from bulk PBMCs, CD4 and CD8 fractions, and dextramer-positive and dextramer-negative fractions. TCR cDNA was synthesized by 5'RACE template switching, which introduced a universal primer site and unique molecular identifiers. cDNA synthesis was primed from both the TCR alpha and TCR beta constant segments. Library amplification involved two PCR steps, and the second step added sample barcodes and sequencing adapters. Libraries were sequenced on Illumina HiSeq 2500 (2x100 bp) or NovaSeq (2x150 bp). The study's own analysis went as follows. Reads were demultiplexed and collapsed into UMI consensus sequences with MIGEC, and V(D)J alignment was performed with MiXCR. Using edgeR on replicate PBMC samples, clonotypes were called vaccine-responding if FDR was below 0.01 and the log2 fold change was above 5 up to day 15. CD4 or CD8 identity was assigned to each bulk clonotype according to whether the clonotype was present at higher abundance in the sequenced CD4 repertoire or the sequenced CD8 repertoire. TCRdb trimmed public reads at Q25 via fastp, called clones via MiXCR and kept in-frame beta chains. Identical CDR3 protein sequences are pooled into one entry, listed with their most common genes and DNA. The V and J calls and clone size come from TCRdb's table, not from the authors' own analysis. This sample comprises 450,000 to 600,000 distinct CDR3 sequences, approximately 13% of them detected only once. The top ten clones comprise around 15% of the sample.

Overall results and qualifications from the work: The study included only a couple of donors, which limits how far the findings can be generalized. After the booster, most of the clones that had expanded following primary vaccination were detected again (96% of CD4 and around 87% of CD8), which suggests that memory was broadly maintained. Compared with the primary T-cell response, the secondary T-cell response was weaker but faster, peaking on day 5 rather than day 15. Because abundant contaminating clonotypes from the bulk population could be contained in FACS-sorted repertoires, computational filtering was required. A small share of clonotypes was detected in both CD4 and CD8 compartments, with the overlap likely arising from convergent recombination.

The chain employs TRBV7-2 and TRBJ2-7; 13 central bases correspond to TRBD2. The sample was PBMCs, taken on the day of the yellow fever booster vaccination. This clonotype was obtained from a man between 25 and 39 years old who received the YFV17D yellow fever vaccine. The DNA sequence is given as TGTGCCAGCAGTCCACTAGCGGGGGGGGGACGGGGGCAGTACTTC. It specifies CASSPLAGGGRGQYF.